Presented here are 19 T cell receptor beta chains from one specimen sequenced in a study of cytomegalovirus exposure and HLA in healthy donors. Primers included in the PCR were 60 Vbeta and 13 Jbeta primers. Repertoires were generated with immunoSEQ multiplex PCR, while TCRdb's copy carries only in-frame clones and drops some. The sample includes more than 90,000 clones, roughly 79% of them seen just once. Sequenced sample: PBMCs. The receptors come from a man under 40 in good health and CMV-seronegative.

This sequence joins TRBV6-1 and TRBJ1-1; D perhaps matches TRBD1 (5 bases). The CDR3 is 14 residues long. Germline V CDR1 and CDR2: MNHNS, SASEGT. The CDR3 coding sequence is TGTGGGCATGGGAAGGGACTGCCGAACACTGAAGCTTTCTTT. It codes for CGHGKGLPNTEAFF.

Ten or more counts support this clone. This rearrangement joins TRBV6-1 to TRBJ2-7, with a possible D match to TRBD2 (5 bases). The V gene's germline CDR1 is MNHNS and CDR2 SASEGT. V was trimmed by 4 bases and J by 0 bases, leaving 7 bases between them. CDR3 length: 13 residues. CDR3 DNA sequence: TGTGCCAGCAGTGTTGGAGGCTCCTACGAGCAGTACTTC. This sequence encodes CASSVGGSYEQYF.

The CDR3 loop reads CASNRKGGGGTNYGYTF. CDR3 bases: TGTGCCAGCAACCGAAAAGGAGGGGGGGGGACTAACTATGGCTACACCTTC. V and J are TRBV27 and TRBJ1-2; the D gene is possibly TRBD1 (6 bases). Between the trimmed V and J ends, which lost 7 bases and 0 bases, there was a span of 21 bases. The germline gives CDR1 MNHEY, CDR2 SMNVEV (reference sequence). The CDR3 extends over 17 amino acids.

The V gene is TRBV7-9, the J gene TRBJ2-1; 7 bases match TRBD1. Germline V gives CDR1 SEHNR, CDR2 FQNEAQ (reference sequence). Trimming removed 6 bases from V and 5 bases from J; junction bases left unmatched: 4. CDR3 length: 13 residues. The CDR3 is CASRTGFHNEQFF. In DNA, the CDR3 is TGTGCCAGCAGGACAGGGTTCCACAATGAGCAGTTCTTC.

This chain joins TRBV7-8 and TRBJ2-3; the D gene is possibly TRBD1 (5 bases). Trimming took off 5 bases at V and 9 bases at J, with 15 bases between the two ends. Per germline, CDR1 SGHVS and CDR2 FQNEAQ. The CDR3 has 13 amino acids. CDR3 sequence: CASSPPAGPTQYF. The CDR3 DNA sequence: TGTGCCAGCAGCCCACCGGCAGGGCCCACGCAGTATTTT. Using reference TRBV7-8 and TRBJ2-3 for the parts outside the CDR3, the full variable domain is GAGVSQSPRYKVAKRGQDVALRCDPISGHVSLFWYQQALGQGPEFLTYFQNEAQLDKSGLPSDRFFAERPEGSVSTLKIQRTQQEDSAVYLCASSPPAGPTQYFGPGTRLTVL.

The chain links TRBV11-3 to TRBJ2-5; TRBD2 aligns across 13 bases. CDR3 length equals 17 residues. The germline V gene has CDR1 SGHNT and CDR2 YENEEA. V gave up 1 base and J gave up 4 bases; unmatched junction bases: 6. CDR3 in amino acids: CASSLGGLAGAGETQYF. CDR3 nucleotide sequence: TGTGCCAGCAGCTTAGGCGGACTAGCGGGAGCAGGAGAGACCCAGTACTTC.

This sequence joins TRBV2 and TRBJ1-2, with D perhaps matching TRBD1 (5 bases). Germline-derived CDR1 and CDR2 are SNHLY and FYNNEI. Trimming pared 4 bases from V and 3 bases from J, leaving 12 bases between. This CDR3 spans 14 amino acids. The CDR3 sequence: CASSGGGFYYGYTF. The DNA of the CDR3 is TGTGCCAGCAGTGGCGGGGGTTTTTACTATGGCTACACCTTC. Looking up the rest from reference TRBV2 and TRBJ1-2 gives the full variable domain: EPEVTQTPSHQVTQMGQEVILRCVPISNHLYFYWYRQILGQKVEFLVSFYNNEISEKSEIFDDQFSVERPDGSNFTLKIRSTKLEDSAMYFCASSGGGFYYGYTFGSGTRLTVV.

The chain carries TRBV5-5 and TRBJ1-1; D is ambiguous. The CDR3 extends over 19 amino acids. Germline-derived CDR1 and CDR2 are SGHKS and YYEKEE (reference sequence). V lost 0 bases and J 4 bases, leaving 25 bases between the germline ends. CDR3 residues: CASSLELYRVKALSTEAFF. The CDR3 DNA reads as TGTGCCAGCAGCTTGGAGCTTTATCGGGTGAAGGCTTTGAGCACTGAAGCTTTCTTT.

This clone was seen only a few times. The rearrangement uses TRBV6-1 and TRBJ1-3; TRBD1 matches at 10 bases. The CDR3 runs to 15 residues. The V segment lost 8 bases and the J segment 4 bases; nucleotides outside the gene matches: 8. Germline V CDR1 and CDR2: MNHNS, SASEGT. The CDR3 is CASQLDRGHGNTIYF. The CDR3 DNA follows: TGTGCCAGCCAACTCGACAGGGGGCACGGAAACACCATATATTTT.

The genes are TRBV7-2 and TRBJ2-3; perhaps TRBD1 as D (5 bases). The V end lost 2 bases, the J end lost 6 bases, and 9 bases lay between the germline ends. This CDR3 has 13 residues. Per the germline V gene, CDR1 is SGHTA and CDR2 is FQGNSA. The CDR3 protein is CASSLIGADTQYF. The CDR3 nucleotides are TGTGCCAGCAGCTTAATAGGGGCGGATACGCAGTATTTT.

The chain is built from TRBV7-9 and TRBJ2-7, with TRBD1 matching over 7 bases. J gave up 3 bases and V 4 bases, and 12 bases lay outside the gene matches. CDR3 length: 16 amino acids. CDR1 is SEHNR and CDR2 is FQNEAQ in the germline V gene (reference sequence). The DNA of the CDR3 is TGTGCCAGCAGCTCGGAACTAGACAGGGATTTCTACGAGCAGTACTTC. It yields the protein CASSSELDRDFYEQYF. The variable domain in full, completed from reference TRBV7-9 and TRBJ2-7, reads DTGVSQNPRHKITKRGQNVTFRCDPISEHNRLYWYRQTLGQGPEFLTYFQNEAQLEKSRLLSDRFSAERPKGSFSTLEIQRTEQGDSAMYLCASSSELDRDFYEQYFGPGTRLTVT.

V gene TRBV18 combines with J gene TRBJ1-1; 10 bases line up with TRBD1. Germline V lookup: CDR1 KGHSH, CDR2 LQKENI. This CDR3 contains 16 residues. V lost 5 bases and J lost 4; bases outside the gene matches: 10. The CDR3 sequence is CASSSETGGWGTEAFF. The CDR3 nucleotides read TGTGCCAGCTCATCGGAGACAGGGGGCTGGGGCACTGAAGCTTTCTTT.

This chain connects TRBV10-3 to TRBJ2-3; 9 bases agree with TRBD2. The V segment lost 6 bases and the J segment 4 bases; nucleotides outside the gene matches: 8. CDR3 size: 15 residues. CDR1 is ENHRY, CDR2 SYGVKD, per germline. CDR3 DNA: TGTGCCATCAGGGGGGAGATAGCGGGGGCAGATACGCAGTATTTT. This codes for CAIRGEIAGADTQYF.

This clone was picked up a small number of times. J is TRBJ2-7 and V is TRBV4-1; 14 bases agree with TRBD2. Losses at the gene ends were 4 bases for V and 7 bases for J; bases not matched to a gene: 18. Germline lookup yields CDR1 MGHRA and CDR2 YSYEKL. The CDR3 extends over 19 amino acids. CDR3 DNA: TGCGCCAGCAGCCGGGCCCCGGGACTAGCGGGAGTTGGAGTACGAGAGCAGTACGTC. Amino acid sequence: CASSRAPGLAGVGVREQYV.

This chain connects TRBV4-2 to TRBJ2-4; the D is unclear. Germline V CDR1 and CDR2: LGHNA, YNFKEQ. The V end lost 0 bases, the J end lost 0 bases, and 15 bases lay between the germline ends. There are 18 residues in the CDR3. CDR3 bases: TGTGCCAGCAGCCAAGATGTGCTGGCTAGTGGAGCCAAAAACATTCAGTACTTC. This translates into CASSQDVLASGAKNIQYF.

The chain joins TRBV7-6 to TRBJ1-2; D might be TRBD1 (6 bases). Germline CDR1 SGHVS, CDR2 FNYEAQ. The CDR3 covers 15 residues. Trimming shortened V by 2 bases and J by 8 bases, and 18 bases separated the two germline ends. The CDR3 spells CASSLKVGGWWGYTF. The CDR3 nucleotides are TGTGCCAGCAGCTTAAAAGTAGGGGGTTGGTGGGGCTACACCTTC.

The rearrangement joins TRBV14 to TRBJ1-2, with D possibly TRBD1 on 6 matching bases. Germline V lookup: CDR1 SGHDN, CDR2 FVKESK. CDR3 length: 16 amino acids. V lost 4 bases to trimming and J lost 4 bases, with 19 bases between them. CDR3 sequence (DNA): TGTGCCAGCAGCCGTCAGATGGGGGGGCCTGGCTATGGCTACACCTTC. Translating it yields CASSRQMGGPGYGYTF.

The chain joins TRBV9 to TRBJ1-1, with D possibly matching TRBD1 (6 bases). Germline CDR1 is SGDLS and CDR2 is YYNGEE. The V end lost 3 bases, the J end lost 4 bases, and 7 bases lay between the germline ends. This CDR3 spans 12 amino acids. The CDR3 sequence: CASSGGGTEAFF. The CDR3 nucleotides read TGTGCCAGCAGCGGAGGGGGCACTGAAGCTTTCTTT.

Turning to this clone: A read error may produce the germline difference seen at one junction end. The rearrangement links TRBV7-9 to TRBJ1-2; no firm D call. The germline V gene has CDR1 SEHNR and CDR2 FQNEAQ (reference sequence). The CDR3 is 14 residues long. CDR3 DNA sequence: TGTTCCAGCAGCTTGGGCATCGCAGTGATCGGCTACACCTTC. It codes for CSSSLGIAVIGYTF.